These 25 T cell receptor beta chains were all obtained from the same sample, sequenced in a study of beta chain features in type 1 diabetes. Findings and caveats of the study: Within each of all four CD4+ subsets, Type 1 diabetes patients had TCRB CDR3s that were moderately but significantly shorter.

Antigens for these TCRs are unknown. The investigators reverse transcribed all of the isolated RNA, so they sequenced expressed TCRB transcripts. The table came from immunoSEQ multiplex PCR; TCRdb's copy has only in-frame clones and leaves some out. The repertoire has roughly 730,000 clones, 13% of them found once; the top ten carry less than 0.025%. Sequences were obtained from naive CD4+ T cells from blood. The origin of the receptors is a man between 18 and 35 years old with type 1 diabetes.

This clone was seen a few times. This chain uses TRBV5-4 with TRBJ2-6; D perhaps matches TRBD2 (7 bases). This CDR3 comprises 18 residues. Germline assignment: CDR1 SGHNT and CDR2 YYREEE (reference sequence). V lost 6 bases and J 0 bases, leaving 19 bases between the germline ends. CDR3 protein: CASTAGAVALSGANVLTF. CDR3 nucleotide sequence: TGTGCCAGCACCGCGGGGGCGGTAGCGCTCTCTGGGGCCAACGTCCTGACTTTC.

This clone showed up just a few times. CDR3 sequence: CASSTGGTEAFF. The CDR3 DNA is TGTGCCAGCAGTACGGGGGGCACTGAAGCTTTCTTT. J is TRBJ1-1 and V is TRBV6-5; tentative D call: TRBD1 (5 bases). V was trimmed by 5 bases and J by 4 bases, leaving 8 bases between them. The CDR3 runs to 12 residues. The germline V gene has CDR1 MNHEY and CDR2 SVGAGI.

This chain uses TRBV7-9 with TRBJ2-1; unclear D gene. The CDR3 covers 14 residues. CDR1 and CDR2 (germline): SEHNR, FQNEAQ (reference sequence). The V gene lost 5 bases and the J gene lost 1 base, with 9 bases spanning the gap. In DNA, the CDR3 is TGTGCCAGCAGCCCCGGTACATCCTACAATGAGCAGTTCTTC. Amino acid sequence: CASSPGTSYNEQFF.

This chain links TRBV5-6 with TRBJ2-1; D gene unclear. The CDR3 contains 15 residues. Trimming took off 4 bases at V and 2 bases at J, with 13 bases between the two ends. Germline V gene lookup returns CDR1 SGHDT and CDR2 YYEEEE. As DNA, the CDR3 is TGTGCCAGCAGCCTCGATGTAGTAACCTACAATGAGCAGTTCTTC. It encodes CASSLDVVTYNEQFF.

The chain joins TRBV28 to TRBJ2-7, with a possible D match to TRBD2 (5 bases). The CDR3 is 15 amino acids. The germline CDR1 and CDR2 sequences are MDHEN and SYDVKM. V gave up 3 bases and J gave up 3 bases, with 15 bases separating them. CDR3 nucleotide sequence: TGTGCCAGCAGTTTTTTGGGAGCGGAAGGCTACGAGCAGTACTTC. It is translated as CASSFLGAEGYEQYF.

This clone was seen a few times. The J gene is TRBJ1-6, the V gene TRBV7-9; D gene ambiguous. CDR1 SEHNR and CDR2 FQNEAQ come from the germline V gene (reference sequence). CDR3 length: 13 amino acids. Trimming removed 1 base from V and 10 bases from J, with 8 bases in between. In DNA form, the CDR3 reads TGTGCCAGCAGCTTAGACCCGGAGTCACCCCTCCACTTT. Protein: CASSLDPESPLHF.

The J gene is TRBJ1-4, the V gene TRBV15, with D uncertain. Germline assignment: CDR1 LNHNV and CDR2 YYDKDF (reference sequence). Trimming removed 1 base from V and 8 bases from J, with 17 bases in between. This CDR3 region has 16 residues. In DNA form, the CDR3 reads TGTGCCACCAGCAGAGGTGGGCAGTCCAAAGGGGAAAAACTGTTTTTT. Its protein is CATSRGGQSKGEKLFF.

The chain has TRBV29-1 and TRBJ1-5, with 8 positions matching TRBD1. In germline, CDR1 is SQVTM, CDR2 ANQGSEA. V lost 4 bases and J lost 7; bases outside the gene matches: 12. The CDR3 sequence is 15 residues long. The CDR3 loop reads CSVVLGRGPGQPQHF. The CDR3 nucleotides are TGCAGCGTTGTCCTGGGCAGGGGGCCGGGGCAGCCCCAGCATTTT.

The genes are TRBV2 and TRBJ1-1; D is uncertain. CDR1 and CDR2 from the germline V gene are SNHLY and FYNNEI. CDR3 size: 13 residues. The V and J ends lost 3 bases and 5 bases respectively, with 10 bases between them. For the CDR3, the DNA is TGTGCCAGCAGTGAGCAATACCTAACTGAAGCTTTCTTT. This sequence encodes CASSEQYLTEAFF.

The genes are TRBV5-4 and TRBJ1-2; 9 nucleotides match TRBD1. Germline loops: CDR1 SGHNT, CDR2 YYREEE (reference sequence). V shed 0 bases, J shed 6 bases, and the junction held 6 bases outside the gene matches. The CDR3 is 15 amino acids. The CDR3 region is CASSLDGQGSDGYTF. CDR3 bases: TGTGCCAGCAGCTTGGATGGACAGGGGTCTGATGGCTACACCTTC.

This chain joins TRBV5-4 and TRBJ2-7; D is uncertain. V dropped 4 bases and J dropped 7 bases, with 18 bases sitting between them. The CDR3 spans 14 residues. Germline lookup yields CDR1 SGHNT and CDR2 YYREEE (reference sequence). The CDR3 coding sequence is TGTGCCAGCAGCCCGGACCCCCCGCCGAGAGAGCAGTACTTC. As protein: CASSPDPPPREQYF.

The chain employs TRBV6-5 and TRBJ1-1; D gene ambiguous. Germline CDR1 and CDR2: MNHEY and SVGAGI. Between the trimmed V and J ends, which lost 0 bases and 4 bases, there was a span of 12 bases. CDR3 length equals 15 residues. For the CDR3, the DNA is TGTGCCAGCAGTTACTCCACAAGATACACCACTGAAGCTTTCTTT. Translation gives CASSYSTRYTTEAFF.

This clone was picked up a small number of times. The chain carries TRBV9 and TRBJ2-5, with D possibly matching TRBD2 (6 bases). Germline lookup yields CDR1 SGDLS and CDR2 YYNGEE. This CDR3 contains 17 residues. Trimming took off 0 bases at V and 3 bases at J, with 18 bases between the two ends. The CDR3 spells CASSVDWGVPKEETQYF. CDR3 nucleotides: TGTGCCAGCAGCGTAGATTGGGGGGTCCCGAAGGAAGAGACCCAGTACTTC.

This clone occurred a few times. The chain joins TRBV6-5 to TRBJ1-3; D is possibly TRBD1 (6 bases). With 8 bases removed from V and 2 bases from J, the gap between germline ends came to 16 bases. Germline V gene lookup returns CDR1 MNHEY and CDR2 SVGAGI. The CDR3 runs 15 residues. The DNA for the CDR3 is TGTGCCAGCCAACGAACCGGGACAACTGGAAACACCATATATTTT. Its translation is CASQRTGTTGNTIYF.

This clone was seen more than once but under ten times. The chain joins TRBV5-1 to TRBJ2-1; 8 nucleotides line up with TRBD2. V shed 4 bases, J shed 0 bases, and the junction held 0 bases outside the gene matches. Germline CDR1 SGHRS, CDR2 YFSETQ. This CDR3 contains 14 residues. The CDR3 DNA sequence: TGCGCCAGCAGCGGGACTAGCTCCTACAATGAGCAGTTCTTC. Amino acid sequence: CASSGTSSYNEQFF.

This chain links TRBV7-8 with TRBJ2-5; 11 bases fit TRBD2. The CDR3 spans 17 residues. Trimming cost V 1 base and J 5 bases; bases outside gene matches: 9. CDR1 SGHVS and CDR2 FQNEAQ come from the germline V gene. DNA for the CDR3: TGTGCCAGCAGCTTAGGGTACACTAGCGGGGGCGGTGAGACCCAGTACTTC. Its translation: CASSLGYTSGGGETQYF.

In this sample, this clone turned up a few times. The chain has TRBV27 and TRBJ2-2, with TRBD1 identical over 9 bases. Trimming at V came to 3 bases and at J to 2 bases, leaving 4 bases not matched to a gene. CDR1 and CDR2 (germline): MNHEY, SMNVEV (reference sequence). The CDR3 is 16 residues long. Here the CDR3 DNA reads TGTGCCAGCAGTTTTTACAGGGGGCCTAACACCGGGGAGCTGTTTTTT. Protein: CASSFYRGPNTGELFF.

This chain uses TRBV27 with TRBJ2-6; 10 nucleotides match TRBD2. Germline CDR1 is MNHEY and CDR2 is SMNVEV (reference sequence). There are 20 residues in the CDR3. Trimming removed 0 bases from V and 2 bases from J; junction bases left unmatched: 10. The CDR3 DNA reads TGTGCCAGCAGTTTATCGTGGCTAGCGGGGGCCCTGACTGGGGCCAACGTCCTGACTTTC. It is translated as CASSLSWLAGALTGANVLTF.

The chain joins TRBV11-2 to TRBJ1-2; the match to TRBD1 covers 8 bases. The CDR3 totals 15 residues. V lost 5 bases, J lost 0 bases, and 5 bases stayed unmatched. From germline, CDR1 is SGHAT and CDR2 FQNNGV. CDR3 coding DNA: TGTGCCAGCAGCCCCGCAGGGGGCACTAACTATGGCTACACCTTC. Encoded protein: CASSPAGGTNYGYTF.

This clone has just a few counts. The chain couples TRBV7-3 to TRBJ2-7; 7 positions agree with TRBD1. The CDR3 has 16 residues. Losses at the gene ends were 1 base for V and 3 bases for J; bases not matched to a gene: 9. The germline CDR1 and CDR2 sequences are SGHTA and FQGTGA. The CDR3: CASSLIPGTGDYEQYF. DNA of the CDR3: TGTGCCAGCAGCTTAATCCCTGGAACAGGGGACTACGAGCAGTACTTC.

The chain employs TRBV5-4 and TRBJ1-6, with D possibly matching TRBD1 (5 bases). The V gene's germline CDR1 is SGHNT and CDR2 YYREEE (reference sequence). V was shortened by 0 bases and J by 6 bases, with 10 bases between the two germline ends. The CDR3 sequence is 15 residues long. The CDR3 region is CASSLAGAGNSPLHF. The CDR3 DNA reads TGTGCCAGCAGCTTGGCCGGGGCGGGTAATTCACCCCTCCACTTT.

This clone was detected a few times. J is TRBJ2-1 and V is TRBV21-1; the D call in the table, TRBD2, was not verified against the DNA. TRBV21-1 is reported as a pseudogene. This CDR3 is built from 15 residues. CDR3 in amino acids: CASSPRTSDYNEQFF. CDR3 nucleotides: TGTGCCAGCAGCCCTAGGACTAGCGACTACAATGAGCAGTTCTTC.

The chain couples TRBV7-3 to TRBJ2-3, with 13 bases matching TRBD2. CDR3 length: 19 amino acids. Per germline, CDR1 SGHTA and CDR2 FQGTGA. Trimming removed 4 bases from V and 2 bases from J; junction bases left unmatched: 12. CDR3: CASSSRAKTSGGATDTQYF. DNA for the CDR3: TGTGCCAGCAGCTCCAGGGCCAAAACTAGCGGGGGGGCCACAGATACGCAGTATTTT.

The J gene is TRBJ1-1, the V gene TRBV7-9; D uncertain. CDR1 SEHNR and CDR2 FQNEAQ come from the germline V gene (reference sequence). Trimming left V 5 bases short and J 1 base short, with 14 bases between. This CDR3 contains 15 residues. CDR3: CASSPAGRKNTEAFF. Written as DNA, the CDR3 is TGTGCCAGCAGCCCCGCCGGGCGGAAGAACACTGAAGCTTTCTTT.

There are a few counts of this clone. This chain joins TRBV15 and TRBJ1-5; TRBD1 agrees at 7 bases. The germline gives CDR1 LNHNV, CDR2 YYDKDF (reference sequence). The CDR3 consists of 15 residues. J lost 0 bases, V lost 8 bases, and 7 bases had no gene match. In nucleotides, the CDR3 is TGTGCCACCGACAGGGACAGTAATAGCAATCAGCCCCAGCATTTT. Its translation: CATDRDSNSNQPQHF.